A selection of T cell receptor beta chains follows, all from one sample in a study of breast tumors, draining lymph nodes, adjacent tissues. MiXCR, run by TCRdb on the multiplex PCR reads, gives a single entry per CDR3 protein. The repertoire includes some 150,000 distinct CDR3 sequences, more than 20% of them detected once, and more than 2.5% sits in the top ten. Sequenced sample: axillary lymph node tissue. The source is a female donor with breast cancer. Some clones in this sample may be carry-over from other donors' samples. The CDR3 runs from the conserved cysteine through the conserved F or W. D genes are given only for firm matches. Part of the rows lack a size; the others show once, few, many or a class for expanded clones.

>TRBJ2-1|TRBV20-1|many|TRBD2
TGCAGTGCAGTATCCGGGACTAGCGGGACCTCTGAGCAGTTCTTC
CSAVSGTSGTSEQFF
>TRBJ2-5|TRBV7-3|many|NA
TGTGCCAGCAGCTTAGGGGGAGAGGGGACCCAGTACTTC
CASSLGGEGTQYF
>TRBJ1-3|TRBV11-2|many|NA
TGTGCCAGCAGCATCGACCGGCTTGGGGACACCATATATTTT
CASSIDRLGDTIYF
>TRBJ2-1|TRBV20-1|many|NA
TGCAGTGCTCGTTCGGAAGGAACATGGGACTACAATGAGCAGTTCTTC
CSARSEGTWDYNEQFF
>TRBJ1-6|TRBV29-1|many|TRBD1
TGCAGCGTCGATCGACAGGGATGTTCACCCCTCCACTTT
CSVDRQGCSPLHF
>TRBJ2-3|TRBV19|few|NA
TGTGCCAGTAGCGGGACTTCAGAGAGCACAGATACGCAGTATTTT
CASSGTSESTDTQYF
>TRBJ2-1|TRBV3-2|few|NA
TGTGCCAGCAGCCAAGATAGCGGGAGCGATCCCTACAATGAGCAGTTCTTC
CASSQDSGSDPYNEQFF
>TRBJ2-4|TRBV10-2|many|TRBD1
TGCGCCAGCAGTGAGCCTTCCGGGACCCCCAGGGGGCTAGCCAAAAACATTCAGTACTTC
CASSEPSGTPRGLAKNIQYF
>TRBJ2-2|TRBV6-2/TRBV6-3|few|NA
TGTGCCAGCAGCCACCAAGGTTTCGGGGAGCTGTTTTTT
CASSHQGFGELFF
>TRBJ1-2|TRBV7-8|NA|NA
TGTGCCAGCAGCTTTTCCGGCGTACCCGGTGGCTACACCTTC
CASSFSGVPGGYTF
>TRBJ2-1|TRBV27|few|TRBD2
TGTGCCAGCAGTTTCTTGAGACTAGCGGGAGGAAATGAGCAGTTCTTC
CASSFLRLAGGNEQFF
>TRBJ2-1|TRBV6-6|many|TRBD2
TGTGCCAGCAGGCTGACTAGCCAACACAATGAGCAGTTCTTC
CASRLTSQHNEQFF
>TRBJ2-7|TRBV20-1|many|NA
TGCAGTGCTAGAGATCGGCGGGGCACCTACGAGCAGTACTTC
CSARDRRGTYEQYF
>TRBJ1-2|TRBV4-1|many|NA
TGCGCCAGCAGCCAAGGCACAGGATTATATGGCTACACCTTC
CASSQGTGLYGYTF
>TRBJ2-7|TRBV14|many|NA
TGTGCCAGCAGCCAAGTCCGGTACGAGCAGTACTTC
CASSQVRYEQYF
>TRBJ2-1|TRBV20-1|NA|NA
TGCAGTGTGCCGGGACAAGGTTCCTACAGTGAGCAGTTCTTC
CSVPGQGSYSEQFF
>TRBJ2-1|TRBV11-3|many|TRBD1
TGTGCCAGCAGCTTTAGCAGGGGGCTTCCGTTCTTC
CASSFSRGLPFF
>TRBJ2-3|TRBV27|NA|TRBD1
TGTGCCAGCAGTCCCTACAGGGGGATCGCAGATACGCAGTATTTT
CASSPYRGIADTQYF
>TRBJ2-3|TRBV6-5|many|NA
TGTGCCAGCAGTTATACGGGCCCTAGCACAGATACGCAGTATTTT
CASSYTGPSTDTQYF
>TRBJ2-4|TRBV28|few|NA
TGTGCCACAAAAGGGCAGTCCGATGAGGGAAACATTCAGTACTTC
CATKGQSDEGNIQYF
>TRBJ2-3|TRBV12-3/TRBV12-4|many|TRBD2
TGTGCCAGCAGTTTAATGACTAGCCTTTTTGCAGATACGCAGTATTTT
CASSLMTSLFADTQYF
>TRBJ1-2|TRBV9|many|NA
TGTGCCAGCAGCGGGGGGAGTGGCTACACCTTC
CASSGGSGYTF
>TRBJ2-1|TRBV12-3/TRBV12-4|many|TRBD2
TGTGCCAGCAGTTTAGGCGGGAGGGGCGGGGATGAGCAGTTCTTC
CASSLGGRGGDEQFF
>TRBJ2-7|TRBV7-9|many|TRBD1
TGTGCCAGCAGCCCCCATATCGGACAGGGAAATTTAAACGAGCAGTACTTC
CASSPHIGQGNLNEQYF
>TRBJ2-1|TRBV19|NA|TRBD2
TGTGCCAGTAGTCTCGGGACTAAAAACAATGAGCAGTTCTTC
CASSLGTKNNEQFF